This TCR beta chain was sequenced for a study of molecular identifiers for immune sequencing clone quantification. Study findings and constraints: More than 97% of effector molecules, versus under 1% of naive-cell molecules, belonged to clones above 20 RNA copies.

Libraries for naive CD8 T cells, which were made from about 20,000 to 1,000,000 sorted cells, drew on 10%, 30% or 50% of the RNA. Naive CD8 T cells were sorted as CD8+CD4-CCR7+CD45RA+. This CDR3 contains 14 residues. Germline V gene lookup returns CDR1 LNHDA and CDR2 SQIVND (reference sequence). Trimming stripped 10 bases from V and 0 bases from J, with 16 bases between. Bulk TCR libraries used previously described methods and listed TCR primers. Via MiXCR, TCRdb re-called the PCR reads, giving one row per CDR3 protein. The data hold 60,000 to 70,000 distinct CDR3 sequences, with around 17% observed a single time. At least ten counts were recorded for this clonotype. The antigen remains unidentified.

The receptor was derived from a human donor in good health. Some libraries in this study had Jurkat cell RNA spiked in. The sample was naive CD8+ T cells from blood, with Jurkat cell RNA spiked in. Subset described: FACS-sorted CD8+CD4-CCR7+CD45RA+ naive T cells. The chain carries TRBV19 and TRBJ2-7; D gene ambiguous. The DNA for the CDR3 is TGTGCCACCATAGAAAAAGGCGGCTCCTACGAGCAGTACTTC. It encodes CATIEKGGSYEQYF.